Reported below is one TCR beta chain. Trimming removed 1 base from V and 5 bases from J; junction bases left unmatched: 10. The germline gives CDR1 MGHRA, CDR2 YSYEKL. This CDR3 comprises 17 residues. Terminally differentiated effector memory CD45RA+ cells were left out of the naive CD8 fraction, which was CD45RO-negative and positively selected for CCR7. The data are from a study of shared clonotypes between healthy human individuals. Background on the study: CD4 naive and memory got three plates each, CD8 naive two, CD8 memory one.

Method: immunoSEQ multiplex PCR; TCRdb's copy keeps in-frame clones and lacks some. Of over 750,000 clones listed, roughly 96% are singletons. Sequenced sample: naive CD8+ T cells sorted from blood. The source of this sequence is a man aged 25 to 45 in good health. The chain links TRBV4-1 to TRBJ2-2; 7 nucleotides line up with TRBD1. The CDR3 spells CASSQASTGQTTGELFF. CDR3 nucleotides: TGCGCCAGCAGCCAAGCCAGTACGGGACAGACAACCGGGGAGCTGTTTTTT.